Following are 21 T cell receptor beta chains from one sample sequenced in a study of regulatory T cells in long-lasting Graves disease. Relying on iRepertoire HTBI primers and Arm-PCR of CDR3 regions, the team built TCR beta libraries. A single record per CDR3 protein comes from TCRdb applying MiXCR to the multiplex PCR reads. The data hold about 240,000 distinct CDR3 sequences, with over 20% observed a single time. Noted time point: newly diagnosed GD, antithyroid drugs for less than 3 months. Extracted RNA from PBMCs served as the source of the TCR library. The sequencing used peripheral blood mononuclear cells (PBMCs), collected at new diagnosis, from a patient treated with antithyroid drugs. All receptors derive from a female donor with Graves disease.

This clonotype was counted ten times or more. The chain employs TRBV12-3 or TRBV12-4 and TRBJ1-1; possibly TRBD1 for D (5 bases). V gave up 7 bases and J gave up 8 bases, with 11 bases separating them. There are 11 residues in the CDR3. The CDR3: CASNQGGEAFF. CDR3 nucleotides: TGTGCCAGCAATCAGGGTGGGGAAGCTTTCTTT.

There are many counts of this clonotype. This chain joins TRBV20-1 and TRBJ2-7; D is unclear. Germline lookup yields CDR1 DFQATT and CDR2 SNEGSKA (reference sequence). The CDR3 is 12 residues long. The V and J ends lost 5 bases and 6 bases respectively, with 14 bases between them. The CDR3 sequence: CSARINIAEQYF. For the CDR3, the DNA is TGCAGTGCTCGAATTAACATAGCCGAGCAGTACTTC.

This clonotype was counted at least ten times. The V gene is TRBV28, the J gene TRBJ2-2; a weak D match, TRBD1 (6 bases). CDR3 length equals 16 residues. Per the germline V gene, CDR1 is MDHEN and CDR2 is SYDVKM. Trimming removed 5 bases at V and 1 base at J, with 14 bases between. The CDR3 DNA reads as TGTGCCAGCAGTAGCCCCGGACAGAAGAACACCGGGGAGCTGTTTTTT. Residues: CASSSPGQKNTGELFF.

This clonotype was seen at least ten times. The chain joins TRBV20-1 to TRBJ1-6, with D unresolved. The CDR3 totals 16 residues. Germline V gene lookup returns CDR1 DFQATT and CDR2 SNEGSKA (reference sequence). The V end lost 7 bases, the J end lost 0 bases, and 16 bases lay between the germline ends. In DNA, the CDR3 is TGCAGTGTCCCCAATGAGGCAGGCTCCTATAATTCACCCCTCCACTTT. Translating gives CSVPNEAGSYNSPLHF.

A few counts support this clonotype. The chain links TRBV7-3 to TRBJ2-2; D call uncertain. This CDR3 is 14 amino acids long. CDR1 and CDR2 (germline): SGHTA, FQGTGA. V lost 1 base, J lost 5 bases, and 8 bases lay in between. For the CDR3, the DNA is TGTGCCAGCAGCTTAATCCCGTCTACCGGGGAGCTGTTTTTT. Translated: CASSLIPSTGELFF. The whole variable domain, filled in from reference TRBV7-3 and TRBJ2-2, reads GAGVSQTPSNKVTEKGKYVELRCDPISGHTALYWYRQSLGQGPEFLIYFQGTGAADDSGLPNDRFFAVRPEGSVSTLKIQRTERGDSAVYLCASSLIPSTGELFFGEGSRLTVL.

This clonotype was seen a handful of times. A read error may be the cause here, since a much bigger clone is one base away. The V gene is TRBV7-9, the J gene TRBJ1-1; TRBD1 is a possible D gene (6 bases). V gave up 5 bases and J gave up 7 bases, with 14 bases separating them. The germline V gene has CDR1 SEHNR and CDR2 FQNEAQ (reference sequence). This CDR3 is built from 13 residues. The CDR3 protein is CASSILDRFEAFF. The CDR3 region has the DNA TGTGCCAGCAGCATACTCGACAGGTTTGAAGCTTTCTTT.

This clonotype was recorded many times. The CDR3 coding sequence is TGTGCCAGCAGCTTCTCGGCGAGTCCGTTCAATCAGCCCCAGCATTTT. Its translation: CASSFSASPFNQPQHF. This chain links TRBV5-5 with TRBJ1-5; D ambiguous. The CDR3 is made up of 16 amino acids. V lost 2 bases and J 3 bases, leaving 15 bases between the germline ends. Per the germline V gene, CDR1 is SGHKS and CDR2 is YYEKEE (reference sequence).

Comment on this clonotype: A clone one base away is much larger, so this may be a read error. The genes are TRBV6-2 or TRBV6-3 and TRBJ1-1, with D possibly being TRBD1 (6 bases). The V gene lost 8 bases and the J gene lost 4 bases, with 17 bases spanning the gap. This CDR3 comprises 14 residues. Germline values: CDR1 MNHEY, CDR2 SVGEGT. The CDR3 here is CASGPGALGTEAFF. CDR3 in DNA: TGTGCCAGCGGTCCGGGGGCTTTGGGCACTGAAGCTTTCTTT.

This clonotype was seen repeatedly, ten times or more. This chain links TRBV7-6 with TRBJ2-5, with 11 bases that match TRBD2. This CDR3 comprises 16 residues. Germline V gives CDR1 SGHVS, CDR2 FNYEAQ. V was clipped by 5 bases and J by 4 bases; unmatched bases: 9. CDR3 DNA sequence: TGTGCCAGCAGCCAAACTAGCGGGAGTTGGCGAGAGACCCAGTACTTC. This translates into CASSQTSGSWRETQYF.

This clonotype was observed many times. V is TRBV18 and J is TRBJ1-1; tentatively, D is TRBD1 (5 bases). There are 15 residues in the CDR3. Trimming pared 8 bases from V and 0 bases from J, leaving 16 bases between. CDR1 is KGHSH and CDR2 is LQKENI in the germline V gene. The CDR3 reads CASAKGTAVNTEAFF. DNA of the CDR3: TGTGCCAGCGCCAAGGGGACGGCAGTGAACACTGAAGCTTTCTTT.

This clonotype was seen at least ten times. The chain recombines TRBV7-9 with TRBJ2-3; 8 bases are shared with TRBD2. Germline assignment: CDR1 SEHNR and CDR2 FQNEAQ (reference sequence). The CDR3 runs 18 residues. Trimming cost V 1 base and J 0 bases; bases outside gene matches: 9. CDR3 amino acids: CASSLGSGGQGSTDTQYF. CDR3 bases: TGTGCCAGCAGCTTAGGAAGCGGGGGCCAGGGGAGCACAGATACGCAGTATTTT. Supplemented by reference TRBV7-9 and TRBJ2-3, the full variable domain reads DTGVSQNPRHKITKRGQNVTFRCDPISEHNRLYWYRQTLGQGPEFLTYFQNEAQLEKSRLLSDRFSAERPKGSFSTLEIQRTEQGDSAMYLCASSLGSGGQGSTDTQYFGPGTRLTVL.

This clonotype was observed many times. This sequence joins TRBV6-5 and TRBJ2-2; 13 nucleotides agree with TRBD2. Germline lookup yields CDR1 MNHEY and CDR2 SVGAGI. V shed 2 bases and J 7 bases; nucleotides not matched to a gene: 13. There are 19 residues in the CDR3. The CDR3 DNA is TGTGCCAGCAGTTACCCAGGGACTAGCGGGGCAAGGATGTTCGGGGAGCTGTTTTTT. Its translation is CASSYPGTSGARMFGELFF.

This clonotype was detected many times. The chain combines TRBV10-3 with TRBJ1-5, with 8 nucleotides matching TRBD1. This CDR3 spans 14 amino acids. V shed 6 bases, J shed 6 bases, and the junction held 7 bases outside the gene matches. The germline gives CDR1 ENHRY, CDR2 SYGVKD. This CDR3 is CAIREGQEGQPQHF. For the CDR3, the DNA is TGTGCCATCAGGGAGGGACAGGAAGGTCAGCCCCAGCATTTT.

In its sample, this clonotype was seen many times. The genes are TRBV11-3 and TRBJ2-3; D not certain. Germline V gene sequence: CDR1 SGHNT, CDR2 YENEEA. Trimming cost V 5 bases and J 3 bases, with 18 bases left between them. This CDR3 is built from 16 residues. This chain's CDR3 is CASSTTTDQITDTQYF. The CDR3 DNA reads TGTGCCAGCAGCACAACTACTGACCAAATTACAGATACGCAGTATTTT.

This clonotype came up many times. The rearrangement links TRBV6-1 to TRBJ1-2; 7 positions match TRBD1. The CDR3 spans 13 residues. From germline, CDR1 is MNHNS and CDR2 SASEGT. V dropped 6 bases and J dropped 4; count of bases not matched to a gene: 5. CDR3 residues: CASRETGSYGYTF. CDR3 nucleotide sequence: TGTGCCAGCAGGGAGACAGGGAGCTATGGCTACACCTTC.

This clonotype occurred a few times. CDR3 coding DNA: TGTGCCAGCAGCCCGTGGCAGTTACAAGAGACCCAGTACTTC. Residues: CASSPWQLQETQYF. The gene calls are TRBV5-6 and TRBJ2-5; no definite D call. The CDR3 length is 14 residues. Trimming stripped 4 bases from V and 2 bases from J, with 12 bases between. Looked up from germline, CDR1 is SGHDT and CDR2 is YYEEEE.

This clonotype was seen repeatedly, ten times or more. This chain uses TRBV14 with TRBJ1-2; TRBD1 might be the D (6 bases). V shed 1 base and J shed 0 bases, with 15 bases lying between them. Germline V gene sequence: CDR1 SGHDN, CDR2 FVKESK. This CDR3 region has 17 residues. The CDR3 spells CASSQAVGGRSNYGYTF. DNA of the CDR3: TGTGCCAGCAGCCAAGCTGTCGGGGGGCGGTCTAACTATGGCTACACCTTC.

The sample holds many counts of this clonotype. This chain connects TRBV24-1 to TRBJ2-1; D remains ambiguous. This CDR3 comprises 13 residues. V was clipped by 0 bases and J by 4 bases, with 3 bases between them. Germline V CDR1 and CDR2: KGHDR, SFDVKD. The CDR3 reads CATSDLLYNEQFF. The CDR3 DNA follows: TGTGCCACCAGTGATTTGCTTTACAATGAGCAGTTCTTC.

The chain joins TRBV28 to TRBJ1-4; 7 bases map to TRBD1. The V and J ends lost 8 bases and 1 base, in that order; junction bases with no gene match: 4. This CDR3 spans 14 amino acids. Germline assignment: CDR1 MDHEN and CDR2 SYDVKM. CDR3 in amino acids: CASFSGGTNEKLFF. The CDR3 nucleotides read TGTGCCAGCTTCTCAGGGGGAACTAATGAAAAACTGTTTTTT. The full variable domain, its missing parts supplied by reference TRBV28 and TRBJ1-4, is DVKVTQSSRYLVKRTGEKVFLECVQDMDHENMFWYRQDPGLGLRLIYFSYDVKMKEKGDIPEGYSVSREKKERFSLILESASTNQTSMYLCASFSGGTNEKLFFGSGTQLSVL.

This CDR3 reads CASTPRGGSDGYTF. DNA of the CDR3: TGTGCCAGCACCCCCCGCGGAGGTTCCGATGGCTACACCTTC. The chain combines TRBV11-2 with TRBJ1-2; the D is unclear. This CDR3 region has 14 residues. CDR1 and CDR2 (germline): SGHAT, FQNNGV. V was pared by 7 bases and J by 6 bases, with 18 bases between.

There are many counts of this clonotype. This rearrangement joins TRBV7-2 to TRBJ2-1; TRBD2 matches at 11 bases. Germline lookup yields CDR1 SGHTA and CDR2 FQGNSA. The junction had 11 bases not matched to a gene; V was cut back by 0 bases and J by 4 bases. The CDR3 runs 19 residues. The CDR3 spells CASSLAWESSGRIYNEQFF. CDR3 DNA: TGTGCCAGCAGCTTAGCGTGGGAATCTAGCGGGAGGATTTACAATGAGCAGTTCTTC. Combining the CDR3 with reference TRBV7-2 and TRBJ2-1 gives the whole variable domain GAGVSQSPSNKVTEKGKDVELRCDPISGHTALYWYRQSLGQGLEFLIYFQGNSAPDKSGLPSDRFSAERTGGSVSTLTIQRTQQEDSAVYLCASSLAWESSGRIYNEQFFGPGTRLTVL.